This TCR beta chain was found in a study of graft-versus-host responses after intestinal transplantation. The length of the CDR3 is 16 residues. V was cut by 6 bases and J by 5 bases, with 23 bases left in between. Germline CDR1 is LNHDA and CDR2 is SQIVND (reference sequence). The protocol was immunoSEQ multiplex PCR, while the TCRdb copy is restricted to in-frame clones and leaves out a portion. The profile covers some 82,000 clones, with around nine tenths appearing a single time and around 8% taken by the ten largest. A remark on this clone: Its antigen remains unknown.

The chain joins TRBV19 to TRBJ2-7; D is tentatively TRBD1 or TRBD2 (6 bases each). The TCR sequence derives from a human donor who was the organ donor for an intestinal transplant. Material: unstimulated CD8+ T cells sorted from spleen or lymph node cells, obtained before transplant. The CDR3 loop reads CASSPRRGGGYNEQYF. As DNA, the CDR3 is TGTGCCAGTAGCCCCAGGCGGGGTGGGGGCTACAACGAGCAGTACTTC.